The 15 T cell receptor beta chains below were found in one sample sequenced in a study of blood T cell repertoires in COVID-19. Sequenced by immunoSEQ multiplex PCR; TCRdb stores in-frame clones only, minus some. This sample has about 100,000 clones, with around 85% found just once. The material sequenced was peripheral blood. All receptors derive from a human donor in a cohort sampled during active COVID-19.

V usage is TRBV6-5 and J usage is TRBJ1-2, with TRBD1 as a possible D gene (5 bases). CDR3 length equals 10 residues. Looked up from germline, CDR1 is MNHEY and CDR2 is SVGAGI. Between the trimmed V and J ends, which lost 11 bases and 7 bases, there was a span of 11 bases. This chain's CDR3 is CAVGRGGYTF. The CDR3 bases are TGTGCCGTGGGGCGCGGTGGCTACACCTTC.

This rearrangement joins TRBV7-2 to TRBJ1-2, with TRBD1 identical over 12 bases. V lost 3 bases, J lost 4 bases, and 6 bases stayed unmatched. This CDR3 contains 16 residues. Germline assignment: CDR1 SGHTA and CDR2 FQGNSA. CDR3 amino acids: CASSLGTGGAGYGYTF. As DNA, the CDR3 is TGTGCCAGCAGCTTGGGGACAGGGGGCGCGGGCTATGGCTACACCTTC. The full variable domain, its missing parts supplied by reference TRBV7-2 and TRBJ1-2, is GAGVSQSPSNKVTEKGKDVELRCDPISGHTALYWYRQSLGQGLEFLIYFQGNSAPDKSGLPSDRFSAERTGGSVSTLTIQRTQQEDSAVYLCASSLGTGGAGYGYTFGSGTRLTVV.

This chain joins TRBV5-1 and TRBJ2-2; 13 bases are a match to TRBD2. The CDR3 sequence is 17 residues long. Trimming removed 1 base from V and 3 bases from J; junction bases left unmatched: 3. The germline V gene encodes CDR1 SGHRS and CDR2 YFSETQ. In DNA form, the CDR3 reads TGCGCCAGCAGCTTGACTAGCGGGGGGGATTACACCGGGGAGCTGTTTTTT. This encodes CASSLTSGGDYTGELFF.

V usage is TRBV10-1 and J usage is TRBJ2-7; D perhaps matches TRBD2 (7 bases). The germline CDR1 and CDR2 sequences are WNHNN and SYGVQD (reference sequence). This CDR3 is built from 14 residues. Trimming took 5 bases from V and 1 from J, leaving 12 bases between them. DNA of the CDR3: TGCGCCAGCAGTCCGCGGGGGCAATCCTACGAGCAGTACTTC. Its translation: CASSPRGQSYEQYF.

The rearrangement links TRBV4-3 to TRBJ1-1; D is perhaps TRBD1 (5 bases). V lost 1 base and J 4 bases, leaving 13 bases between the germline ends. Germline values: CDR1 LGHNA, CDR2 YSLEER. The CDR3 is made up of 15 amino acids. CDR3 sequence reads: CASSQVQEWRTEAFF. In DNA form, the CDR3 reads TGCGCCAGCAGCCAAGTACAGGAATGGCGCACTGAAGCTTTCTTT.

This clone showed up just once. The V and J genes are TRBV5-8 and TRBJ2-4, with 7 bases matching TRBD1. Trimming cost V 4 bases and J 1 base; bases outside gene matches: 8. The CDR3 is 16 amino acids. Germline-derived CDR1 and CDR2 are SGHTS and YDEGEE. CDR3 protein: CASSKDRPGAKNIQYF. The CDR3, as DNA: TGTGCCAGCAGCAAGGACAGGCCCGGCGCCAAAAACATTCAGTACTTC.

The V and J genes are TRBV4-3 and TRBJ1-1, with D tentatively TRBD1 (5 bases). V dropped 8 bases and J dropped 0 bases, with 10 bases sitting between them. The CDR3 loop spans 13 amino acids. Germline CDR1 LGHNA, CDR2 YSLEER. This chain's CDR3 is CASQGGVNTEAFF. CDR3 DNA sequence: TGCGCCAGCCAGGGAGGGGTGAACACTGAAGCTTTCTTT.

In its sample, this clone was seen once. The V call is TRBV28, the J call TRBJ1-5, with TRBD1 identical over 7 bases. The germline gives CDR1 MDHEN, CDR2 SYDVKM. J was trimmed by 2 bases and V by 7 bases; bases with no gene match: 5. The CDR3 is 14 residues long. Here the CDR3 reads CASTSGQGNQPQHF. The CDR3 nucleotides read TGTGCCAGCACCTCCGGACAGGGCAATCAGCCCCAGCATTTT.

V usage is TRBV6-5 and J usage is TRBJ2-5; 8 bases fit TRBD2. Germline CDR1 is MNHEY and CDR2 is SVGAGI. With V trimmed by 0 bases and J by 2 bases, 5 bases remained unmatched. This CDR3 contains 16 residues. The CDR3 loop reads CASSYSGASGQETQYF. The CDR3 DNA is TGTGCCAGCAGTTACTCGGGGGCTAGCGGGCAAGAGACCCAGTACTTC.

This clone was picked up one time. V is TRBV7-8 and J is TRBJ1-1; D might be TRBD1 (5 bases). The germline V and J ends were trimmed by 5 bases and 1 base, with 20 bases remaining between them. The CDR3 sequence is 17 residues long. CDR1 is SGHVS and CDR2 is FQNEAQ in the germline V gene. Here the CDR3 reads CASSGSFRDWWNTEAFF. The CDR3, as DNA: TGTGCCAGCAGCGGATCATTCCGGGACTGGTGGAACACTGAAGCTTTCTTT. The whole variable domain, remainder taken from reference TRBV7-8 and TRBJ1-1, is GAGVSQSPRYKVAKRGQDVALRCDPISGHVSLFWYQQALGQGPEFLTYFQNEAQLDKSGLPSDRFFAERPEGSVSTLKIQRTQQEDSAVYLCASSGSFRDWWNTEAFFGQGTRLTVV.

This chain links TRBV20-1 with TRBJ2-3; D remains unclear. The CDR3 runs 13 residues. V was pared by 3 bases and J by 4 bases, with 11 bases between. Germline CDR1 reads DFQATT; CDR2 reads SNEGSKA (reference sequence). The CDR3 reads CSASLPPADTQYF. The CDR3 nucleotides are TGCAGTGCTAGTCTGCCTCCGGCAGATACGCAGTATTTT.

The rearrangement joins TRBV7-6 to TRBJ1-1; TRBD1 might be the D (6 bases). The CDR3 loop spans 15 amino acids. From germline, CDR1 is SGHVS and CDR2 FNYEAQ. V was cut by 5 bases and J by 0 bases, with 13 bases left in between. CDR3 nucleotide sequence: TGTGCCAGCAGCCCAGGGGCAGAGATGAACACTGAAGCTTTCTTT. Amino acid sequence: CASSPGAEMNTEAFF.

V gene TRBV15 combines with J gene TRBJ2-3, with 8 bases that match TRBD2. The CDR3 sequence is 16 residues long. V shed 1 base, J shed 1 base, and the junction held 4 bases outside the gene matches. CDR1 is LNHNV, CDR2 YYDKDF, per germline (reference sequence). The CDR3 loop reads CATSRGAGVGTDTQYF. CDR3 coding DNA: TGTGCCACCAGCAGAGGAGCGGGAGTCGGCACAGATACGCAGTATTTT.

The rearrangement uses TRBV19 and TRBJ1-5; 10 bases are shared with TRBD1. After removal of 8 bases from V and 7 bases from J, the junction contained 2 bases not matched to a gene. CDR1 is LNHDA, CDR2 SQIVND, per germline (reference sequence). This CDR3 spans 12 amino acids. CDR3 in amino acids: CASDRGRQPQHF. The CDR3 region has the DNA TGTGCCAGTGACAGGGGGCGGCAGCCCCAGCATTTT.

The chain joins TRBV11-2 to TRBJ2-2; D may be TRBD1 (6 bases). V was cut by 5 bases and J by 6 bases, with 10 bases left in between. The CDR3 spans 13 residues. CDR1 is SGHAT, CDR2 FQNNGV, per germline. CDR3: CASSRTGSGELFF. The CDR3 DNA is TGTGCCAGCAGCCGTACAGGGTCCGGGGAGCTGTTTTTT.